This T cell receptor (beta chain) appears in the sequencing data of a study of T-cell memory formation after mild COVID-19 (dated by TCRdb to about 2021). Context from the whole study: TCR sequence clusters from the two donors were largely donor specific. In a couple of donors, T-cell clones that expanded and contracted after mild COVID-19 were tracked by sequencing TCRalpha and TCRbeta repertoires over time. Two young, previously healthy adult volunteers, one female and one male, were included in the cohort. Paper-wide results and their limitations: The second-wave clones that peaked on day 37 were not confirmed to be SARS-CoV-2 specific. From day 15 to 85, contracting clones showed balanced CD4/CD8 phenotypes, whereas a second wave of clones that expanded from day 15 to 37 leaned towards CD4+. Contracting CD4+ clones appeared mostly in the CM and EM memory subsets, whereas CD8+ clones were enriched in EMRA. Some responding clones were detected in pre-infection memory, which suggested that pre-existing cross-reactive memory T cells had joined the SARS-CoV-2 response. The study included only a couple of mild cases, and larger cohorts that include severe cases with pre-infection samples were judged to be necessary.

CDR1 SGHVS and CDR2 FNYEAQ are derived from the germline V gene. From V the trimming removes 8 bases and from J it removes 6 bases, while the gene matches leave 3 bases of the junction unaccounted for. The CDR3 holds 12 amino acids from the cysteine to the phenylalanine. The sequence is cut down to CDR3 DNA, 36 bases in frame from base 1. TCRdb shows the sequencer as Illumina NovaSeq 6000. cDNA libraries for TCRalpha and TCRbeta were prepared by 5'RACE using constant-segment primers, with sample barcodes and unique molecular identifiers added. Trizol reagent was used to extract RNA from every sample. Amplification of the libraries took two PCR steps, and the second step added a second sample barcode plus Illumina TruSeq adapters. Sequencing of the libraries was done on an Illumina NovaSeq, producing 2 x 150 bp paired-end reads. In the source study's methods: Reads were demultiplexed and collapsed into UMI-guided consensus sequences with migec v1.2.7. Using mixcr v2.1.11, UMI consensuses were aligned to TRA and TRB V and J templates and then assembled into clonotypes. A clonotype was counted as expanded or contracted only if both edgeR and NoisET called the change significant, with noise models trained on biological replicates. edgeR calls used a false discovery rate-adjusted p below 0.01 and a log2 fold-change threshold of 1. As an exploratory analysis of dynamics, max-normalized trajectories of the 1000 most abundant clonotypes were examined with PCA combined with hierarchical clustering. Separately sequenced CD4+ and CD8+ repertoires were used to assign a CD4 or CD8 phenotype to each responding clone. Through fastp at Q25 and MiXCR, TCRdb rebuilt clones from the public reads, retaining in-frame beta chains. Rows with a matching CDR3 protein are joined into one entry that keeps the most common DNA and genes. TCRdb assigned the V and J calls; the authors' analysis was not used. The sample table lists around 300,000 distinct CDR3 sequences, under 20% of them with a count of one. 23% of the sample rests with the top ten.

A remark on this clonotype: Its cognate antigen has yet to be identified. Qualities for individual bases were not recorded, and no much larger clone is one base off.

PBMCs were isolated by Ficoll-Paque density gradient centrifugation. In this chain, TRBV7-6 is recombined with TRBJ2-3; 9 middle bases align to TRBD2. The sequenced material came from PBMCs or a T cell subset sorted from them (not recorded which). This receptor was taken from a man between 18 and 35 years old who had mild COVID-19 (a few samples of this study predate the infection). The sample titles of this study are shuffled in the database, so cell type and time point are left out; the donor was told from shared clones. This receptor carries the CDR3 CASGGGADTQYF. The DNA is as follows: TGTGCCAGCGGCGGGGGGGCGGATACGCAGTATTTT.